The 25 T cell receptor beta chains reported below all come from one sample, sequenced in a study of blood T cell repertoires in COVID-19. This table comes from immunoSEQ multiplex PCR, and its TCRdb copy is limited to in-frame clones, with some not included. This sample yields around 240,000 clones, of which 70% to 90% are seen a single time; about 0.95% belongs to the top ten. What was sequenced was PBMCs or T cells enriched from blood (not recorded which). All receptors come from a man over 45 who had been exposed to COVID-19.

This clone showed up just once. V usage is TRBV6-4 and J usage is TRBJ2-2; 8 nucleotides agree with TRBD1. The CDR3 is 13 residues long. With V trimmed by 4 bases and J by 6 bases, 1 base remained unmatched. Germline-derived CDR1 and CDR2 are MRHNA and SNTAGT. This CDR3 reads CASSGQGPGELFF. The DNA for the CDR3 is TGTGCCAGCAGTGGACAGGGGCCCGGGGAGCTGTTTTTT.

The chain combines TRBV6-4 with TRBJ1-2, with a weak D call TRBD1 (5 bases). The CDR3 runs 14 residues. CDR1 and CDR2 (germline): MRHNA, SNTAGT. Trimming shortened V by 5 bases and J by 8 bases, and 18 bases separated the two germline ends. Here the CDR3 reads CASSPIGGVGGYTF. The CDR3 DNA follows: TGTGCCAGCAGTCCCATTGGGGGGGTTGGAGGCTACACCTTC.

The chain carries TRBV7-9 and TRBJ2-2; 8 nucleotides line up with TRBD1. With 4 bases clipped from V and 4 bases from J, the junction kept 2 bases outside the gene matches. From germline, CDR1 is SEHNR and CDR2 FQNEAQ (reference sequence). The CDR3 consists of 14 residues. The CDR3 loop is CASSSGTGTGELFF. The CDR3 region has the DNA TGTGCCAGCAGCTCCGGGACAGGCACCGGGGAGCTGTTTTTT.

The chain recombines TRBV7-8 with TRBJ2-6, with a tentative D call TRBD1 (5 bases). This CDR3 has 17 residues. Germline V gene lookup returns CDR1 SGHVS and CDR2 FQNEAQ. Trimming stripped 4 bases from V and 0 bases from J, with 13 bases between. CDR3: CASSSTTAPSGANVLTF. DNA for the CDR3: TGTGCCAGCAGCTCCACGACAGCACCCTCTGGGGCCAACGTCCTGACTTTC.

This chain's CDR3 is CASSLWDTSGNTIYF. CDR3 nucleotides: TGTGCCAGCAGTTTATGGGACACCTCTGGAAACACCATATATTTT. The rearrangement links TRBV28 to TRBJ1-3, with D tentatively TRBD1 (5 bases). The CDR3 consists of 15 residues. Germline V gives CDR1 MDHEN, CDR2 SYDVKM. Trimming removed 0 bases from V and 0 bases from J, with 6 bases in between.

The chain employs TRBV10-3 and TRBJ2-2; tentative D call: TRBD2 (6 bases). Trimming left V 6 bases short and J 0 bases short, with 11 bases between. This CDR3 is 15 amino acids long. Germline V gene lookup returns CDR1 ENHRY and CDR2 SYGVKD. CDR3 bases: TGTGCCATCAGGTACAGCGGGTCGAACACCGGGGAGCTGTTTTTT. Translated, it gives CAIRYSGSNTGELFF.

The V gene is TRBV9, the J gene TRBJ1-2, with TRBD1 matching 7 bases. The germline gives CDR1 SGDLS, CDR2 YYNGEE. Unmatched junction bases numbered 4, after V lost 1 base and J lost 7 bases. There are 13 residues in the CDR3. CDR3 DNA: TGTGCCAGCAGCGTAACAGGGGTTCGTGGCTACACCTTC. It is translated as CASSVTGVRGYTF.

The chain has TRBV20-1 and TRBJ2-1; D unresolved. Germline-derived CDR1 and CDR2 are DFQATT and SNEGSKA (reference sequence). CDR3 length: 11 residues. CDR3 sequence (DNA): TGCTCGCTTCCCTACTACAATGAGCAGTTCTTC. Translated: CSLPYYNEQFF.

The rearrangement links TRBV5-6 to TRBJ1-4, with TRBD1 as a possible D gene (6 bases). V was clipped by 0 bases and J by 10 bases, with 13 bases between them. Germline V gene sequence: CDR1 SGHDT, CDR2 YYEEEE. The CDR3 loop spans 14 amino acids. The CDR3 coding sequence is TGTGCCAGCAGCTTGGTGGGGGCCCCAGGAAAACTGTTTTTT. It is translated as CASSLVGAPGKLFF.

The CDR3 DNA reads TGTGCCATCAGTGGGGACAGGGGGAAAAACATTCAGTACTTC. As protein: CAISGDRGKNIQYF. The rearrangement links TRBV10-3 to TRBJ2-4; 11 bases are a match to TRBD1. V shed 4 bases and J 4 bases; nucleotides not matched to a gene: 0. Germline values: CDR1 ENHRY, CDR2 SYGVKD. The CDR3 has 14 residues.

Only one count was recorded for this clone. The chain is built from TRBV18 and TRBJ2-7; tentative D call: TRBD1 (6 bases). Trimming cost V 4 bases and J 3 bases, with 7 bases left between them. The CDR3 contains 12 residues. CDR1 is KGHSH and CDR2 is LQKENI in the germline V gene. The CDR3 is CASSRDIYEQYF. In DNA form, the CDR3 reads TGTGCCAGCTCACGGGACATCTACGAGCAGTACTTC.

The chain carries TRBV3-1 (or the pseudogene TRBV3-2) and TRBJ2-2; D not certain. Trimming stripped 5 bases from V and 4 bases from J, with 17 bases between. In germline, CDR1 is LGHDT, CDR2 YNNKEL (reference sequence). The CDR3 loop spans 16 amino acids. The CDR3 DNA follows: TGTGCCAGCAGCGCCCGGGTCCCCCTAGTCACCGGGGAGCTGTTTTTT. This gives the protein CASSARVPLVTGELFF.

In nucleotides, the CDR3 is TGTGCCAGCAGTAAGACAGGGGGCGGACAGCCCCAGCATTTT. This sequence encodes CASSKTGGGQPQHF. J is TRBJ1-5 and V is TRBV25-1; 10 bases line up with TRBD1. From germline, CDR1 is MGHDK and CDR2 SYGVNS. The CDR3 runs to 14 residues. With 5 bases clipped from V and 7 bases from J, the junction kept 5 bases outside the gene matches.

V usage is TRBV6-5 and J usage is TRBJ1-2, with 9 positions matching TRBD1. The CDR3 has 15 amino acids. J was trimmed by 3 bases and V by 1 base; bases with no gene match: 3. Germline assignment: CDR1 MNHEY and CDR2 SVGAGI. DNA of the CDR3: TGTGCCAGCAGTTACTGGACAGGGGATGACTATGGCTACACCTTC. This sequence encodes CASSYWTGDDYGYTF.

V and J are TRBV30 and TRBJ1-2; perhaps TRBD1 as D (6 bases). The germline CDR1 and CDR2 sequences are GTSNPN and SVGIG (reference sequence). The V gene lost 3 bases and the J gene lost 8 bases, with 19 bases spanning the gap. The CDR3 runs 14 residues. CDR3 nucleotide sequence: TGTGCCTGGAGGGGGCCATGGCAGGGGAACGGCTACACCTTC. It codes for CAWRGPWQGNGYTF.

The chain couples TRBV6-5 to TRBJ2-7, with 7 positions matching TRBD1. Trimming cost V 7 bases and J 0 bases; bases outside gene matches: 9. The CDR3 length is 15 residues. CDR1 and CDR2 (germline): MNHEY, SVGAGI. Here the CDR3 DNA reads TGTGCCAGCACCATACCGACAGGGAGCTCCTACGAGCAGTACGTC. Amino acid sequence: CASTIPTGSSYEQYV.

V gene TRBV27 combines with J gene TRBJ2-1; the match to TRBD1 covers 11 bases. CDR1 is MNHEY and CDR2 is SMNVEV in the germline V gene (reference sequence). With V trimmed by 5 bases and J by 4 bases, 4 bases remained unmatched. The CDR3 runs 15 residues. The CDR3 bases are TGTGCCAGCAGTCCAGGGACAGGGGGATACAATGAGCAGTTCTTC. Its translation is CASSPGTGGYNEQFF.

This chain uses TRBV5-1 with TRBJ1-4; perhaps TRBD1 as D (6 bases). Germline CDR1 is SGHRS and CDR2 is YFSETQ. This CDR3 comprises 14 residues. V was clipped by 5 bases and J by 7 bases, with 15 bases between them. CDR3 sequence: CASRTQGGGEKLFF. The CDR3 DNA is TGCGCCAGCAGGACACAGGGAGGGGGTGAAAAACTGTTTTTT. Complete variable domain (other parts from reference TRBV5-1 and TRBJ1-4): KAGVTQTPRYLIKTRGQQVTLSCSPISGHRSVSWYQQTPGQGLQFLFEYFSETQRNKGNFPGRFSGRQFSNSRSEMNVSTLELGDSALYLCASRTQGGGEKLFFGSGTQLSVL.

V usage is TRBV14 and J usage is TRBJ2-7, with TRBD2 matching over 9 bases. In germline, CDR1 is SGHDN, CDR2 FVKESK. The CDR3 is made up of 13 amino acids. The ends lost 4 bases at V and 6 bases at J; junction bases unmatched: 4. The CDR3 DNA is TGTGCCAGCAGCCCGGGACTAGCCTCCGAGCAGTACGTC. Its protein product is CASSPGLASEQYV.

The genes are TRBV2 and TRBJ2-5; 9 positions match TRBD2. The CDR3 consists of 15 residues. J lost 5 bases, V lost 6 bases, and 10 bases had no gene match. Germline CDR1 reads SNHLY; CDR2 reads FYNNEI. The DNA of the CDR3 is TGTGCCAGCAGCGGGACTAGCCTGGAGGGGGAGACCCAGTACTTC. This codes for CASSGTSLEGETQYF. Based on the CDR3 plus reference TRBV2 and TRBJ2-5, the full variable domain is EPEVTQTPSHQVTQMGQEVILRCVPISNHLYFYWYRQILGQKVEFLVSFYNNEISEKSEIFDDQFSVERPDGSNFTLKIRSTKLEDSAMYFCASSGTSLEGETQYFGPGTRLLVL.

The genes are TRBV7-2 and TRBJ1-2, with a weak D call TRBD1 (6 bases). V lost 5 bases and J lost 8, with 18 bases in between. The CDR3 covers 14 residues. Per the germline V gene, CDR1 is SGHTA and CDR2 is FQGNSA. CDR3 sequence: CASSQSTTGFGYTF. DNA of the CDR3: TGTGCCAGCAGCCAGAGCACAACAGGGTTCGGCTACACCTTC.

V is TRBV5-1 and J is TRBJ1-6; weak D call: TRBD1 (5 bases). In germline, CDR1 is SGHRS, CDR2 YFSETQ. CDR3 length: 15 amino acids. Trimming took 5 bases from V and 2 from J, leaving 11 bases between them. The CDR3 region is CASRSGMAYNSPLHF. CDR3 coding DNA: TGCGCCAGCAGATCAGGGATGGCCTATAATTCACCCCTCCACTTT.

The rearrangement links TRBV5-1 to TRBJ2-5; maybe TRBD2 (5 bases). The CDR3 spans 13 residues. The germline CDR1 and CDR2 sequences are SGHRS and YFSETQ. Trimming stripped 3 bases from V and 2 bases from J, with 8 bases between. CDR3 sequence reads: CASSYGKQETQYF. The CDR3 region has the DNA TGCGCCAGCAGCTACGGGAAACAAGAGACCCAGTACTTC.

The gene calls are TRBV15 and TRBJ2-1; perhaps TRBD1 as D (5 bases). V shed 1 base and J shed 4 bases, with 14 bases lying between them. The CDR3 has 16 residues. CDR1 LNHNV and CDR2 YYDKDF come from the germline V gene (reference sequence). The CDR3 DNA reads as TGTGCCACCAGCAGAGTACTGCCAGGGTGGTACAATGAGCAGTTCTTC. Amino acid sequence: CATSRVLPGWYNEQFF.

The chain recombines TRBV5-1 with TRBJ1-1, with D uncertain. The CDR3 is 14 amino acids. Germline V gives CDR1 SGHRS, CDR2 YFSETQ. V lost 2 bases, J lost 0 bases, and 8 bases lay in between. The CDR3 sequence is CASSFRTMNTEAFF. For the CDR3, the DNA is TGCGCCAGCAGCTTCAGGACTATGAACACTGAAGCTTTCTTT.